These 26 T cell receptor beta chains share one sample of origin, sequenced in a study of beta chain features in type 1 diabetes. Expressed TCRB transcripts were sequenced, since all the RNA that had been isolated was reverse transcribed. Assay used: immunoSEQ multiplex PCR; TCRdb lists only in-frame clones, some missing. The table has about 260,000 clones, under 70% seen once. The specimen sequenced was naive CD4+ T cells from blood. The receptors originated from a man aged 30-40 years in good health.

This chain uses TRBV30 with TRBJ1-2; D remains unclear. Trimming took 0 bases from V and 10 from J, leaving 15 bases between them. This CDR3 spans 13 amino acids. CDR1 GTSNPN and CDR2 SVGIG come from the germline V gene (reference sequence). CDR3 residues: CAWSVGSDQTYTF. CDR3 coding DNA: TGTGCCTGGAGTGTAGGGTCGGATCAGACCTACACCTTC.

This clone has only a few counts. The genes are TRBV30 and TRBJ1-1, with D hard to call. In germline, CDR1 is GTSNPN, CDR2 SVGIG (reference sequence). The CDR3 covers 13 residues. Trimming cost V 3 bases and J 1 base, with 9 bases left between them. CDR3 loop: CAWRPQANTEAFF. In DNA form, the CDR3 reads TGTGCCTGGAGGCCACAAGCGAACACTGAAGCTTTCTTT.

This chain connects TRBV2 to TRBJ1-1; TRBD1 matches 7 bases. Germline CDR1 is SNHLY and CDR2 is FYNNEI. Germline trimming cut 2 bases from V and 1 base from J; bases unmatched to any gene: 4. The CDR3 contains 15 residues. The CDR3 nucleotides are TGTGCCAGCAGTGAAAAGAGACAGGGGAACACTGAAGCTTTCTTT. The encoded protein is CASSEKRQGNTEAFF.

The chain links TRBV18 to TRBJ1-5; D is ambiguous. CDR3 length: 13 residues. V dropped 4 bases and J dropped 8 bases, with 12 bases sitting between them. The germline V gene encodes CDR1 KGHSH and CDR2 LQKENI. CDR3 sequence: CASSRGRSEPQHF. In nucleotides, the CDR3 is TGTGCCAGCTCACGGGGAAGGAGTGAGCCCCAGCATTTT.

This clone showed up just a few times. The chain joins TRBV7-9 to TRBJ2-1; D is possibly TRBD2 (5 bases). The CDR3 length is 16 residues. Germline values: CDR1 SEHNR, CDR2 FQNEAQ (reference sequence). Trimming stripped 8 bases from V and 0 bases from J, with 17 bases between. The CDR3, as DNA: TGTGCCAGCCAGACTACTCCTGCAAGCTCCTACAATGAGCAGTTCTTC. Translated, it gives CASQTTPASSYNEQFF.

This clone showed up just once. The rearrangement links TRBV30 to TRBJ1-3; D not certain. The CDR3 contains 12 residues. From germline, CDR1 is GTSNPN and CDR2 SVGIG (reference sequence). The ends were cut back, 2 bases at V and 4 bases at J, with 6 bases in the middle. The CDR3 loop reads CAWSPQGNTIYF. The CDR3 DNA follows: TGTGCCTGGAGTCCTCAGGGAAACACCATATATTTT.

The chain is built from TRBV7-9 and TRBJ2-7; TRBD2 aligns across 13 bases. Germline lookup yields CDR1 SEHNR and CDR2 FQNEAQ (reference sequence). V shed 5 bases, J shed 3 bases, and the junction held 7 bases outside the gene matches. The CDR3 length is 16 residues. The CDR3 coding sequence is TGTGCCAGCAGCACACTAGGACTAGCGGGAGACTACGAGCAGTACTTC. It translates to CASSTLGLAGDYEQYF.

V usage is TRBV7-2 and J usage is TRBJ2-7; maybe TRBD2 (5 bases). V was cut by 4 bases and J by 6 bases, with 16 bases left in between. The CDR3 length is 14 residues. Per the germline V gene, CDR1 is SGHTA and CDR2 is FQGNSA. CDR3 in DNA: TGTGCCAGCAGCTCACGGGGAGCCAGTAGCGAGCAGTACTTC. Amino acid sequence: CASSSRGASSEQYF. Looking up the rest from reference TRBV7-2 and TRBJ2-7 gives the full variable domain: GAGVSQSPSNKVTEKGKDVELRCDPISGHTALYWYRQSLGQGLEFLIYFQGNSAPDKSGLPSDRFSAERTGGSVSTLTIQRTQQEDSAVYLCASSSRGASSEQYFGPGTRLTVT.

The chain carries TRBV19 and TRBJ2-2, with a possible D match to TRBD2 (6 bases). The CDR3 totals 13 residues. Trimming pared 5 bases from V and 3 bases from J, leaving 7 bases between. The germline V gene has CDR1 LNHDA and CDR2 SQIVND (reference sequence). CDR3 in amino acids: CASSGGYTGELFF. CDR3 in DNA: TGTGCCAGTAGTGGAGGGTACACCGGGGAGCTGTTTTTT.

J is TRBJ2-1 and V is TRBV29-1; D unclear. There are 14 residues in the CDR3. The germline gives CDR1 SQVTM, CDR2 ANQGSEA. V gave up 0 bases and J gave up 7 bases, with 13 bases separating them. The CDR3 spells CSVEDLGSGNEQFF. In nucleotides, the CDR3 is TGCAGCGTTGAAGATCTTGGCTCCGGTAATGAGCAGTTCTTC.

The chain combines TRBV1 with TRBJ2-4. TRBV1 is designated a pseudogene. This CDR3 comprises 16 residues. The DNA of the CDR3 is TGCACCAGCAGCCAAGATCGTGGGTTAGCCAAAAACATTCAGTACTTC. It codes for CTSSQDRGLAKNIQYF.

V usage is TRBV9 and J usage is TRBJ2-3, with 11 bases matching TRBD2. This CDR3 spans 15 amino acids. V trimming: 1 base; J trimming: 4 bases; junction bases outside the gene matches: 2. Germline V gives CDR1 SGDLS, CDR2 YYNGEE. Here the CDR3 DNA reads TGTGCCAGCAGCGTAACTAGCGGGAGCGCAGATACGCAGTATTTT. It encodes CASSVTSGSADTQYF.

This clone was seen a few times. Within the sample, other DNA sequences also encode this same CDR3. This chain joins TRBV9 and TRBJ1-6; 9 positions match TRBD1. This CDR3 spans 14 amino acids. V was clipped by 5 bases and J by 7 bases; unmatched bases: 4. Per the germline V gene, CDR1 is SGDLS and CDR2 is YYNGEE. The CDR3, as DNA: TGTGCCAGCAGTGCTGGGACAGGGAATTCACCCCTCCACTTT. Its protein product is CASSAGTGNSPLHF.

The V gene is TRBV9, the J gene TRBJ1-1; no definite D call. V was cut by 0 bases and J by 5 bases, with 14 bases left in between. The V gene's germline CDR1 is SGDLS and CDR2 YYNGEE. The CDR3 extends over 15 amino acids. DNA for the CDR3: TGTGCCAGCAGCGTAGATGGGCAGTTATGGACTGAAGCTTTCTTT. Residues: CASSVDGQLWTEAFF.

This clone was recorded a few times. The rearrangement joins TRBV9 to TRBJ2-3, with no clear D. Germline V CDR1 and CDR2: SGDLS, YYNGEE. This CDR3 region has 16 residues. The V end was cut by 3 bases, the J end by 0 bases, with 14 bases between. The CDR3 nucleotides are TGTGCCAGCAGCGCGGGTGACTTGGGTAGCACAGATACGCAGTATTTT. This gives the protein CASSAGDLGSTDTQYF. Complete variable domain (other parts from reference TRBV9 and TRBJ2-3): DSGVTQTPKHLITATGQRVTLRCSPRSGDLSVYWYQQSLDQGLQFLIQYYNGEERAKGNILERFSAQQFPDLHSELNLSSLELGDSALYFCASSAGDLGSTDTQYFGPGTRLTVL.

The rearrangement joins TRBV14 to TRBJ2-1; unclear D gene. Germline loops: CDR1 SGHDN, CDR2 FVKESK. With 1 base removed from V and 9 bases from J, the gap between germline ends came to 10 bases. The length of the CDR3 is 13 residues. The CDR3 DNA sequence: TGTGCCAGCAGCCAAGTGGGAAGGAGTGAGCAGTTCTTC. Its translation: CASSQVGRSEQFF.

This chain joins TRBV29-1 and TRBJ2-7, with D possibly TRBD2 on 6 matching bases. This CDR3 has 13 residues. V lost 8 bases and J lost 0, with 14 bases in between. Germline V gene lookup returns CDR1 SQVTM and CDR2 ANQGSEA. The CDR3, as DNA: TGCAGCTACTCCGGGGGTAGCTCCTACGAGCAGTACTTC. Translation gives CSYSGGSSYEQYF.

This chain joins TRBV9 and TRBJ2-1; TRBD2 agrees at 8 bases. This CDR3 region has 15 residues. Losses at the gene ends were 2 bases for V and 1 base for J; bases not matched to a gene: 2. The germline gives CDR1 SGDLS, CDR2 YYNGEE. CDR3: CASSVSSGSYNEQFF. Here the CDR3 DNA reads TGTGCCAGCAGCGTGTCTAGCGGGTCCTACAATGAGCAGTTCTTC.

The J gene is TRBJ2-7, the V gene TRBV30; TRBD1 matches at 9 bases. Germline loops: CDR1 GTSNPN, CDR2 SVGIG (reference sequence). Trimming cost V 5 bases and J 6 bases; bases outside gene matches: 14. This CDR3 region has 15 residues. The CDR3 coding sequence is TGTGCCTGGTCAAAGGGACAGGGAAATTCCGTCGAGCAGTACTTC. Amino acid sequence: CAWSKGQGNSVEQYF.

The gene calls are TRBV29-1 and TRBJ2-7, with TRBD2 matching over 13 bases. V shed 4 bases and J 7 bases; nucleotides not matched to a gene: 4. Germline CDR1 SQVTM, CDR2 ANQGSEA. This CDR3 is 13 amino acids long. This CDR3 reads CSVVGLAGVEQYF. The CDR3 nucleotides read TGCAGCGTTGTTGGACTAGCGGGAGTTGAGCAGTACTTC.

The rearrangement links TRBV6-6 to TRBJ1-2, with no clear D. The V end lost 4 bases, the J end lost 8 bases, and 20 bases lay between the germline ends. The CDR3 covers 15 residues. Germline CDR1 MNHNY, CDR2 SVGAGI (reference sequence). The CDR3 loop is CASSSRNGAERGYTF. DNA of the CDR3: TGTGCCAGCAGTTCCCGTAATGGTGCAGAACGGGGCTACACCTTC.

This rearrangement joins TRBV2 to TRBJ2-3, with no clear D. Trimming cost V 4 bases and J 1 base, with 6 bases left between them. Germline-derived CDR1 and CDR2 are SNHLY and FYNNEI. This CDR3 is built from 13 residues. The CDR3, as DNA: TGTGCCAGCAGTGTTCGGGGCACAGATACGCAGTATTTT. It codes for CASSVRGTDTQYF.

The V gene is TRBV15, the J gene TRBJ2-1, with 13 bases aligning to TRBD2. CDR3 size: 19 residues. Unmatched junction bases numbered 12, after V lost 1 base and J lost 6 bases. Germline V lookup: CDR1 LNHNV, CDR2 YYDKDF (reference sequence). The CDR3 nucleotides read TGTGCCACCAGCAGAGGAGGGAGTACTAGCGGGAGGGTAAGCAATGAGCAGTTCTTC. This codes for CATSRGGSTSGRVSNEQFF.

This rearrangement joins TRBV5-4 to TRBJ2-1; 10 positions match TRBD1. The CDR3 sequence is 14 residues long. Looked up from germline, CDR1 is SGHNT and CDR2 is YYREEE (reference sequence). V trimming: 4 bases; J trimming: 8 bases; junction bases outside the gene matches: 6. CDR3 amino acids: CASSTRTGGDEQFF. CDR3 bases: TGTGCCAGCAGCACTAGGACAGGGGGTGATGAGCAGTTCTTC.

The chain has TRBV11-2 and TRBJ2-3; a weak D match, TRBD2 (5 bases). V lost 3 bases, J lost 2 bases, and 6 bases lay in between. Germline values: CDR1 SGHAT, CDR2 FQNNGV. This CDR3 is 13 amino acids long. CDR3 coding DNA: TGTGCCAGCAGCTTGACTACCACAGATACGCAGTATTTT. Translation gives CASSLTTTDTQYF.

This chain joins TRBV7-9 and TRBJ1-2, with 8 bases matching TRBD1. Germline V gives CDR1 SEHNR, CDR2 FQNEAQ (reference sequence). There are 16 residues in the CDR3. Trimming took 2 bases from V and 3 from J; bases not matched to a gene: 8. The CDR3 nucleotides read TGTGCCAGCAGCTTATCAATAGACAGGGGATACTATGGCTACACCTTC. Residues: CASSLSIDRGYYGYTF.